This T cell receptor beta chain is drawn from a study of cytomegalovirus exposure and HLA in healthy donors. Study at large: It was reported in a later analysis that the approximately 120 validation repertoires used the same platform as the approximately 670 first-cohort repertoires. Study results and limitations: A few chains linked to CMV were shown in vitro to be specific for CMV antigens.

TCRdb's table, derived via immunoSEQ multiplex PCR, lists solely in-frame clones and lacks some. The data contain 120,000 to 150,000 clones, 87% of them seen just once; the ten biggest clones take up less than 5.5%. Germline V gene data show CDR1 as SEHNR and CDR2 as FQNEAQ (reference sequence). CDR3 size: 14 residues. Trimming shortened V by 2 bases and J by 8 bases, and 12 bases separated the two germline ends. Comment on this clone: What it recognizes is unknown.

The TCR originated in a man between 18 and 35 years old in good health and CMV-seropositive. Sample: PBMCs. This chain connects TRBV7-9 to TRBJ1-4; tentatively, D is TRBD1 (5 bases). CDR3 sequence reads: CASSLSQGGEKLFF. The CDR3, as DNA: TGTGCCAGCAGCTTAAGCCAGGGCGGCGAAAAACTGTTTTTT.